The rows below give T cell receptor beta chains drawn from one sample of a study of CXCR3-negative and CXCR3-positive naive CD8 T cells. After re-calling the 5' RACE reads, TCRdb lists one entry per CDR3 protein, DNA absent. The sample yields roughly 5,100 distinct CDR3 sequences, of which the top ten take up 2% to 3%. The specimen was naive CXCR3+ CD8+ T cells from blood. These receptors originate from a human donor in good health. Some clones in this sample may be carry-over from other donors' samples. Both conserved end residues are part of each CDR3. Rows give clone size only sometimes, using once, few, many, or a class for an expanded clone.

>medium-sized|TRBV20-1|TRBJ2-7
CSARGDNSYEQYF
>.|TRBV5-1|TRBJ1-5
CATPTRGDQPQHF
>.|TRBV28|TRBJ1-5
CASSHTRGKTGNQPQHF
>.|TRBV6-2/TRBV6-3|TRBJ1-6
CASSILGTGVSQPLHF
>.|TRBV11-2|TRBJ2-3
CASSLEYGMRDTQYF
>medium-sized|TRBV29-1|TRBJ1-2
CSVLGQGGTNYGYTF
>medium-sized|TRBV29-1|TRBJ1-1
CSAEGSLGAFF
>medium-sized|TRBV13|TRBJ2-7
CASSYGTASSYEQYF
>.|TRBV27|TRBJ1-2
CASSLGLTYGYTF
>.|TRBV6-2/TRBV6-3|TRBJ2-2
CASSYESGELFF
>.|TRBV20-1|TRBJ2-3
CSARVGREAFTDTQYF
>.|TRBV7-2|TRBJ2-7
CASSLVREISYEQYF
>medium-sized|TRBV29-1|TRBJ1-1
CSARDPNTEAFF
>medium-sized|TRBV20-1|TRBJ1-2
CSAITTSGVSSYRVGYTF
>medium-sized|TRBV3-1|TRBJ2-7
CASSQGHHGVYEQYF
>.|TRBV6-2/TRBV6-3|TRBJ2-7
CASSLIGYEQYF
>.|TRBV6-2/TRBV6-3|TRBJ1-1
CASSRSLGESEAFF
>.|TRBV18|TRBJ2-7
CASSPSRDPLEQYF
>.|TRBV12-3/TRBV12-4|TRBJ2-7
CASSPMGTGEQYF
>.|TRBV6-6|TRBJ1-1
CASSYSLAANTEAFF
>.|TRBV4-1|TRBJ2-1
CASSEASSGLLSEQFF
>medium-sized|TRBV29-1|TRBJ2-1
CSVEGGSTYNEQFF
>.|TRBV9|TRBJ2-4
CASSVDRAHNKNIQYF
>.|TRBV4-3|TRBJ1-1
CASSHTGSTEAFF
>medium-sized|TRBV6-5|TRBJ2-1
CASSYSSGEAYNEQFF
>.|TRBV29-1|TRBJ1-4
CSVQQGLEKLFF
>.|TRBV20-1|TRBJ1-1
CSARGDREIIEAFF
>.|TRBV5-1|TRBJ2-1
CASSFSGYNEQFF
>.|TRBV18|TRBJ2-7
CASSPSDFGSYEQYF
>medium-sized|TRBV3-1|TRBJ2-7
CASSRGAGEYEQYF
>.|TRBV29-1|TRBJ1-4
CSVPLGEVHEKLFF